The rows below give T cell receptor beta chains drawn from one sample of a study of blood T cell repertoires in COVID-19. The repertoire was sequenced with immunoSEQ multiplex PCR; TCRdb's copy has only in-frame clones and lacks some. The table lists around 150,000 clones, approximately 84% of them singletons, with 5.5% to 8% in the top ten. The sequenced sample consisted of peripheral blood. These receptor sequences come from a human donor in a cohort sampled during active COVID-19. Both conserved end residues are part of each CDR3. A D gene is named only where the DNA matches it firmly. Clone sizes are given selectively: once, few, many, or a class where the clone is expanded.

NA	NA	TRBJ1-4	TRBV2	TGTGCCAGCAGTTCCCAGGGTACTAATGAAAAACTGTTTTTT	CASSSQGTNEKLFF
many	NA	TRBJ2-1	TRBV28	TGTGCCAGCAGCCAAGGGGGTCGGAATGAGCAGTTCTTC	CASSQGGRNEQFF
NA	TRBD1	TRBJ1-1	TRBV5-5	TGTGCCAGCAGCGTCCCCGGACAGGCGAACACTGAAGCTTTCTTT	CASSVPGQANTEAFF
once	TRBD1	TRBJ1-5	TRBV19	TGTGCCAGTAGTGAGACAGGGGGCTTAGTAAGTGGTCAGCCCCAGCATTTT	CASSETGGLVSGQPQHF
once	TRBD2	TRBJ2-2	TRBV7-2	TGTGCCAGCAGCCCCCTAGCGGGGTTTGACACCGGGGAGCTGTTTTTT	CASSPLAGFDTGELFF
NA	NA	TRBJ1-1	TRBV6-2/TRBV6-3	TGTGCCAGCAGTTTAGACCCCCGGGGTGAAGCTTTCTTT	CASSLDPRGEAFF
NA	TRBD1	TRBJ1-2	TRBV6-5	TGTGCCAGCCGGACAGGGGGTAACTATGGCTACACCTTC	CASRTGGNYGYTF
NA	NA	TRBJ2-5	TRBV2	TGTGCCAGCAGTGACCTCCCCCGGGACTACCAAGAGACCCAGTACTTC	CASSDLPRDYQETQYF
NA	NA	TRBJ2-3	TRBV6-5	TGTGCCAGCAGCTTGGGTCGCGGTACAGATACGCAGTATTTT	CASSLGRGTDTQYF
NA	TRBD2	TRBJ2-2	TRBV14	TGTGCCAGCAGCCAAGCGGGGGGGCCTACCGGGGAGCTGTTTTTT	CASSQAGGPTGELFF
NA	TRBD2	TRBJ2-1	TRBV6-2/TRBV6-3	TGTGCCAGCAGTTACGCCGGGACTAGTACAAAGGGGACCACAGATGAGCAGTTCTTC	CASSYAGTSTKGTTDEQFF
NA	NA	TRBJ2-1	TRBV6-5	TGTGCCAGCAGTTACTTTAGCGGTGAGCAGTTCTTC	CASSYFSGEQFF
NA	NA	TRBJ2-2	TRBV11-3	TGTGCCAGCAGCCCCCGGGGGACTTCGAACACCGGGGAGCTGTTTTTT	CASSPRGTSNTGELFF
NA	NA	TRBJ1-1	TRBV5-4	TGTGCCAGCAGCTTGGGCAGGGTTGCGAACACTGAAGCTTTCTTT	CASSLGRVANTEAFF
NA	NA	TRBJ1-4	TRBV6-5	TGTGCCAGCAGTTACTCGAGGGCAGGAACTAATGAAAAACTGTTTTTT	CASSYSRAGTNEKLFF
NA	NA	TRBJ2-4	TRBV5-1	TGCGCCAGCAGCCTTACATTAGCCAAAAACATTCAGTACTTC	CASSLTLAKNIQYF
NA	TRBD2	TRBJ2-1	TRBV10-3	TGTGCCATCAGTGCGTCGACGACTAGCGGGGGGGGGTATGAGCAGTTCTTC	CAISASTTSGGGYEQFF
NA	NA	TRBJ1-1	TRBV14	TGTGCCAGCAGCCAAGGGCCCGTGGGGGGCACTGAAGCTTTCTTT	CASSQGPVGGTEAFF
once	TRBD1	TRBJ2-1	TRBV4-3	TGCGCCAGCAGCCAGTCAGGGGGCGATGAGCAGTTCTTC	CASSQSGGDEQFF
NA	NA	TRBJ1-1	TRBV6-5	TGTGCCAGCAGTTACTCCGGAGGCAGTGAAGCTTTCTTT	CASSYSGGSEAFF
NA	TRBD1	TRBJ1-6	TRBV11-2	TGTGCCAGCAGCTTAGGGGGGACAGGGACCTCACCCCTCCACTTT	CASSLGGTGTSPLHF
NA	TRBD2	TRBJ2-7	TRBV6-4	TGTGCCAGCAGTGACTCAACCCATTGGGGGGGGGATGCCTACGAGCAGTACTTC	CASSDSTHWGGDAYEQYF